This T cell receptor beta chain was sequenced during a study of shared clonotypes between healthy human individuals. Findings and caveats of the study: Since donors were few, the genetic and exposure-history diversity represented was limited.

With CCR7-negative CD45RA+ TemRA cells, CD45RO+ cells were combined in CD8 memory. Trimming removed 5 bases from V and 1 base from J, with 11 bases in between. The CDR3 runs 15 residues. In germline, CDR1 is SGHVS, CDR2 FQNEAQ. As concerns this clone: The antigen is unknown.

Original processing methods: Junction-only immunoSEQ sequences carried no quality scores, so filtering differed. Produced via immunoSEQ multiplex PCR; TCRdb's table is partial and in-frame only. V and J calls and clone size are as listed in that table; D and trimming were resolved from the DNA. In the table there are over 300,000 clones, over 75% of which are singletons. The rearrangement uses TRBV7-8 and TRBJ2-2; possibly TRBD2 for D (6 bases). This clonotype was obtained from a young man in good health. Material for sequencing was memory CD8+ T cells sorted from blood. Subset reported: CD45RO+ cells pooled with CCR7-negative TemRA cells. CDR3 nucleotides: TGTGCCAGCAGCCTAACTAGCTTGAACACCGGGGAGCTGTTTTTT. It is translated as CASSLTSLNTGELFF.